The clone carrying this T cell receptor (beta chain) was observed at least ten times. The CDR3 covers 14 residues. The germline V gene has CDR1 SNHLY and CDR2 FYNNEI. Unmatched junction bases numbered 6, after V lost 6 bases and J lost 4 bases. TCRdb fed the 5' RACE reads into MiXCR, producing one record per CDR3 protein. The sample holds fewer than 40,000 distinct CDR3 sequences, around 4.1% seen once. This specimen comes from a study of early T cells in non-severe SARS-CoV-2 infection. Sequenced sample: whole blood. The clonotype comes from an adult who was a healthcare worker with PCR-confirmed SARS-CoV-2 infection or an uninfected control (not recorded which). The chain employs TRBV2 and TRBJ2-3; 8 bases agree with TRBD1. This chain's CDR3 is CASSDRTGSDTQYF. CDR3 nucleotides: TGTGCCAGCAGCGACCGGACAGGGTCAGATACGCAGTATTTT.